This T cell receptor beta chain originates from a study of cytomegalovirus exposure and HLA in healthy donors. The donors were part of the validation cohort, which consisted of about 130 subjects and was separate from the first cohort of 600 to 850 subjects. Findings and limits, study-wide: For cytomegalovirus status, the classifier reportedly gave diagnoses with high specificity and sensitivity. The CMV antigen specificity of a few CMV-associated chains was confirmed through in vitro analysis. The investigators catalogued 150 or so TCR beta chains as cytomegalovirus-associated.

V dropped 11 bases and J dropped 4 bases, with 12 bases sitting between them. There are 12 residues in the CDR3. Germline values: CDR1 SGHNT, CDR2 YENEEA. A remark on this clone: What it recognizes is unknown.

Assay used: immunoSEQ multiplex PCR; TCRdb lists only in-frame clones, some missing. The sample lists about 130,000 clones, just under 90% occurring once. The sequencing sample was made of PBMCs. V is TRBV11-3 and J is TRBJ1-5, with D possibly matching TRBD1 (5 bases). The sequence came from a man aged 25-45 years in good health and CMV-seronegative. The CDR3 loop reads CAGGLWNQPQHF. Here the CDR3 DNA reads TGTGCCGGGGGGTTGTGGAATCAGCCCCAGCATTTT.